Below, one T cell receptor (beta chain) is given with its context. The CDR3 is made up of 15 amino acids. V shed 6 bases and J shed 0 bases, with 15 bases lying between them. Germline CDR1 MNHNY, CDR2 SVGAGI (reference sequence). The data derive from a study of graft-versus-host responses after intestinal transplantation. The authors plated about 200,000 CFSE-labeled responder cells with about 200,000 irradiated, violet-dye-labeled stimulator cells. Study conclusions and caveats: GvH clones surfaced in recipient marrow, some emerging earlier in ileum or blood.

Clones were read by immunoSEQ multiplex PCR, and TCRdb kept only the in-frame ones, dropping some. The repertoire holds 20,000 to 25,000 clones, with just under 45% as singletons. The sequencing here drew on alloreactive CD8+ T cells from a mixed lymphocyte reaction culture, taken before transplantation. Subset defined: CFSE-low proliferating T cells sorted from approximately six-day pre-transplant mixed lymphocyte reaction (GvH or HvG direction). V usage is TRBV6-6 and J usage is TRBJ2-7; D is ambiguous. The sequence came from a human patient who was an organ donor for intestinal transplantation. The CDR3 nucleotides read TGTGCCAGCAGCCAAACGGGCTCTAGCTCCTACGAGCAGTACTTC. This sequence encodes CASSQTGSSSYEQYF.